A single TCR beta chain is shown here with its context. The target antigen is unknown. This CDR3 is 15 amino acids long. Per the germline V gene, CDR1 is MDHEN and CDR2 is SYDVKM. The ends were cut back, 5 bases at V and 2 bases at J, with 15 bases in the middle. The sample originates from a study of CD8 T cells in Susac syndrome. Study conclusions and caveats: The relatively small number of individuals in the TCR sequencing and HLA analysis was acknowledged by the study.

CD8+ and CD4+ T cells taken from blood had their TCR beta sequenced. Negative isolation was applied to CD8+ and CD4+ T cells, and FACS enrichment was applied to TEMRA cells. Random hexamers served to reverse transcribe roughly 0.45 to 1 ug RNA. The CDR3 of TCR beta was amplified by immunoSEQ multiplex PCR across 54 Vbeta and 13 Jbeta. TCRdb recomputed calls from the immunoSEQ multiplex PCR reads with MiXCR, one row per CDR3 protein. The repertoire holds under 200,000 distinct CDR3 sequences, with roughly 92% as singletons. This chain joins TRBV28 and TRBJ1-1; TRBD1 might be the D (6 bases). The specimen was CD4+ T cells from PBMCs. This sequence originates from a human donor in good health. The CDR3 nucleotides are TGTGCCAGCAGTCTGGGGGGCAGGAGAAACACTGAAGCTTTCTTT. This gives the protein CASSLGGRRNTEAFF.